These T cell receptor beta chains were read from a single sample in a study of T cell repertoires in cytomegalovirus infection. A single record per CDR3 protein comes from TCRdb applying MiXCR to the reads. This sample has about 260,000 distinct CDR3 sequences, with 9.1% found just once. Specimen: PBMCs. These receptor sequences come from a human donor in good health (CMV status not recorded). Some clones in this sample may be carry-over from other donors' samples. Each CDR3 is given with its conserved first and last residue. A D gene is named only where the DNA matches it firmly. Expanded clones are given a class, and other clones once, few, many or no size at all.

cdr3_nt | cdr3_aa | j_call | clone_size | v_call | d_call
TGTGCCAGTAGTACCTTCAATCAGCCCCAGCATTTT | CASSTFNQPQHF | TRBJ1-5 | many | TRBV19 | .
TGCAGCGTTGAAGACGGAAGAGCGGGAGGGGACACAGATACGCAGTATTTT | CSVEDGRAGGDTDTQYF | TRBJ2-3 | few | TRBV29-1 | TRBD2
TGTGCCAGCAGTTTTAGGCAGCTCTATGGCTACACCTTC | CASSFRQLYGYTF | TRBJ1-2 | . | TRBV12-3/TRBV12-4 | .
TGCAGTGCTAGGACGGGACTAGCGGACACAGATACGCAGTATTTT | CSARTGLADTDTQYF | TRBJ2-3 | . | TRBV20-1 | TRBD2
TGTGCCAGCAGCCTAGGGCAGGGGACCGATCAGCCCCAGCATTTT | CASSLGQGTDQPQHF | TRBJ1-5 | many | TRBV7-2 | .
TGCAGTGCTAGCAGTCGGGAGGAGACGGGCTACACCTTC | CSASSREETGYTF | TRBJ1-2 | few | TRBV20-1 | .
TGTGCCAGCAGCACGGTCGGGGGGACCTCCTACAATGAGCAGTTCTTC | CASSTVGGTSYNEQFF | TRBJ2-1 | . | TRBV5-6 | TRBD2
TGTGCCAGCAGACGAAGCGGGAGGGCCGCCGGGGAGCTGTTTTTT | CASRRSGRAAGELFF | TRBJ2-2 | . | TRBV14 | TRBD2
TGTGCCAGCAGCGGACGGACAGTAAATGAGCAGTTCTTC | CASSGRTVNEQFF | TRBJ2-1 | many | TRBV7-2 | .
TGTGCCAGCAGCTTGGGGAATTTGAACACTGAAGCTTTCTTT | CASSLGNLNTEAFF | TRBJ1-1 | many | TRBV7-2 | .
TGTGCCAGCAGCCCCCTAATCCCCAGCGGGGGACTTAAACCGGAGACCCAGTACTTC | CASSPLIPSGGLKPETQYF | TRBJ2-5 | many | TRBV7-8 | TRBD2
TGTGCCAGTAGTAGGCGGGGGCCTGGTGACGAGCAGTACTTC | CASSRRGPGDEQYF | TRBJ2-7 | . | TRBV19 | .
TGTGCCAGCAGCTTAGCGGGACTAGACACGAATGAGCAGTTCTTC | CASSLAGLDTNEQFF | TRBJ2-1 | many | TRBV7-2 | TRBD2
TGTGCCAGCAGCTTTGACAGGGGGAATGAAAAACTGTTTTTT | CASSFDRGNEKLFF | TRBJ1-4 | many | TRBV7-2 | TRBD1
TGTGCCAGCAGCCTAAAGGGGTCCAAGGTCGAAAAACTGTTTTTT | CASSLKGSKVEKLFF | TRBJ1-4 | . | TRBV12-3/TRBV12-4 | .
TGTGCCAGCAGCTTAGTTCCGGGGCAGGAGTCACCCCTCCACTTT | CASSLVPGQESPLHF | TRBJ1-6 | many | TRBV7-2 | .
TGCAGTGCTGGGGCCGCATCCCTGGGTGACACTGAAGCTTTCTTT | CSAGAASLGDTEAFF | TRBJ1-1 | . | TRBV20-1 | .
TGCAGTGCTAGAAAGGGGGCCAATAATTCACCCCTCCACTTT | CSARKGANNSPLHF | TRBJ1-6 | . | TRBV20-1 | TRBD1
TGTGCCAGCAGGAGGATGCACTCTGGGGCCAACGTCCTGACTTTC | CASRRMHSGANVLTF | TRBJ2-6 | . | TRBV6-5 | .
TGTGCCTTGACGTACAGGCTGCAAGAGCAGTTCTTC | CALTYRLQEQFF | TRBJ2-1 | many | TRBV30 | .
TGTGCCAGCAGCGAGAATCTACCCCGGGATAGAACCGGGGAGCTGTTTTTT | CASSENLPRDRTGELFF | TRBJ2-2 | many | TRBV7-2 | .
TGTGCCAGCAGTACGACCCCGGACAGGCCGTTACAAGAGACCCAGTACTTC | CASSTTPDRPLQETQYF | TRBJ2-5 | many | TRBV28 | TRBD1
TGTGCCAGCAGTTTTCCGACTTTCACAGATACGCAGTATTTT | CASSFPTFTDTQYF | TRBJ2-3 | . | TRBV12-3/TRBV12-4 | .
TGCGCCAGCAGCCAAGACACGGGGGGGGGTAGCAATGAGCAGTTCTTC | CASSQDTGGGSNEQFF | TRBJ2-1 | few | TRBV4-1 | TRBD2
TGTGCCAGCAGCGCCGGCGGGGGGGCCAAGAATGAGCAGTTCTTC | CASSAGGGAKNEQFF | TRBJ2-1 | many | TRBV7-2 | TRBD2